This TCR beta chain stems from a study of identical twins. General study results and limits: The authors drew conclusions from cross-sectional statistical analysis rather than following the same donors.

This CDR3 has 14 residues. Germline V gene data show CDR1 as DFQATT and CDR2 as SNEGSKA (reference sequence). J was trimmed by 9 bases and V by 3 bases; bases with no gene match: 11. TCRdb ran MiXCR on the 5' RACE reads and lists one entry per CDR3 protein. The sample lists about 690,000 distinct CDR3 sequences, roughly 6.2% occurring once. This clonotype was seen only a few times. Its specificity is unknown. Specimen: naive T cells sorted from blood. This chain links TRBV20-1 with TRBJ2-1; TRBD2 aligns across 7 bases. The TCR comes from a man aged 18 to 29 in good health. Written as DNA, the CDR3 is TGCAGTGCTAGTTCTAGCGGTACGACTGTTGAGCAGTTCTTC. This codes for CSASSSGTTVEQFF.